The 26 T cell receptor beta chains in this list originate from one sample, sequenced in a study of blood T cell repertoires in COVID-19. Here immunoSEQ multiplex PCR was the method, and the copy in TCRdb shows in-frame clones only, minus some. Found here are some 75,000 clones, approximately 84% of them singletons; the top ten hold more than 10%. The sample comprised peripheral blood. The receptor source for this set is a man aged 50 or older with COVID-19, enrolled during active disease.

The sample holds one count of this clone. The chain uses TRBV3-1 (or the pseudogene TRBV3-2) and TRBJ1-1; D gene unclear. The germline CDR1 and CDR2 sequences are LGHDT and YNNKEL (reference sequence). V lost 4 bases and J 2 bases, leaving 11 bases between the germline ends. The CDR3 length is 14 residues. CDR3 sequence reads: CASSLYSPNTEAFF. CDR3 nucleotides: TGTGCCAGCAGCCTTTATAGCCCAAACACTGAAGCTTTCTTT.

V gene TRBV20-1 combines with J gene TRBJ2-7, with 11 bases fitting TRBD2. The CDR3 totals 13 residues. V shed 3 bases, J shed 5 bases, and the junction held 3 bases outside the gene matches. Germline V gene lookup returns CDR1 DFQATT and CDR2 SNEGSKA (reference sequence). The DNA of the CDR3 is TGCAGTGCTAGTAGCGGGAGGGCCGACGAGCAGTACTTC. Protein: CSASSGRADEQYF.

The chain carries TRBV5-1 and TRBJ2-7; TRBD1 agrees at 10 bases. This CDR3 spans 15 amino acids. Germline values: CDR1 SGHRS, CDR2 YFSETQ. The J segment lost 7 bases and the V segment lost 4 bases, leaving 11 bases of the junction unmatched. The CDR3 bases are TGCGCCAGCAGCCAGGACAGGGGGTTACAGCGGGAGCAGTACTTC. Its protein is CASSQDRGLQREQYF.

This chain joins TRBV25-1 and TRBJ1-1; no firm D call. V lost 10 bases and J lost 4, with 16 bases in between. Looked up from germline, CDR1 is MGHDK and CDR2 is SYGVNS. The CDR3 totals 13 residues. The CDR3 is CATEPRVSTEAFF. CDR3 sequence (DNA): TGTGCCACCGAACCGCGGGTGAGCACTGAAGCTTTCTTT.

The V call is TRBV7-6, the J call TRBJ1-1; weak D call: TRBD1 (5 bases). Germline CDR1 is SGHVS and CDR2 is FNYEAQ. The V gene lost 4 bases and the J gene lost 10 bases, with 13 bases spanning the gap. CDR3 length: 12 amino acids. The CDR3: CASSSDTLGAFF. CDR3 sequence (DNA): TGTGCCAGCAGCTCGGACACCTTGGGAGCTTTCTTT.

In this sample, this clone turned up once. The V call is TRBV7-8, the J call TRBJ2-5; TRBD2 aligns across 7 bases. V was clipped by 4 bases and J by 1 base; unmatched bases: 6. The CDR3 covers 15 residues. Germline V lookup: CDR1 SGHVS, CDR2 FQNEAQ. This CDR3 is CASSSLTSSQETQYF. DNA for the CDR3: TGTGCCAGCAGCTCATTGACTAGCTCCCAAGAGACCCAGTACTTC.

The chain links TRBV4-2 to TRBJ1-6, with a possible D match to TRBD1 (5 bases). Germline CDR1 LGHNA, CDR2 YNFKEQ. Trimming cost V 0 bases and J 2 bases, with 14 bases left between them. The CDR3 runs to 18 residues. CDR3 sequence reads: CASSQDGGAETYNSPLHF. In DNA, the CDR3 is TGTGCCAGCAGCCAAGATGGAGGGGCGGAGACCTATAATTCACCCCTCCACTTT.

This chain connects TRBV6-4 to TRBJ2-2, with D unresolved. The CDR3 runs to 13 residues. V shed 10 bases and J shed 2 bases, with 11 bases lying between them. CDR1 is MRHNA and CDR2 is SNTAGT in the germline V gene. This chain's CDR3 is CATSDKNTGELFF. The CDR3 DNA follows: TGTGCCACCTCAGACAAAAACACCGGGGAGCTGTTTTTT.

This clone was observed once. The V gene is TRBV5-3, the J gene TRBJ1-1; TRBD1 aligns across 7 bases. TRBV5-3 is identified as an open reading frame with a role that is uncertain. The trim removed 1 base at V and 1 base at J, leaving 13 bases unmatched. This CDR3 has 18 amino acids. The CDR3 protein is CARSLWQDRPLGNTEAFF. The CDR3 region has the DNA TGTGCCAGAAGCTTGTGGCAGGACAGGCCTTTAGGGAACACTGAAGCTTTCTTT.

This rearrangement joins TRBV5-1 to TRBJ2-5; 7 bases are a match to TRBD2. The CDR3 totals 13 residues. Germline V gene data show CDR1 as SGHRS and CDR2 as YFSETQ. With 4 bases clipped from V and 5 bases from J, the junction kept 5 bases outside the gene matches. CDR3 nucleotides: TGCGCCAGCAGCCCGGGGGGAGGGGAGACCCAGTACTTC. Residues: CASSPGGGETQYF.

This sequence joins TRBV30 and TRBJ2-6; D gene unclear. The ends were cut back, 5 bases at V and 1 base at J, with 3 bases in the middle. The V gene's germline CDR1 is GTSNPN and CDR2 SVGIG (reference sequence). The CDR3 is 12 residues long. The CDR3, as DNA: TGTGCCTGGTATTCTGGGGCCAACGTCCTGACTTTC. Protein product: CAWYSGANVLTF.

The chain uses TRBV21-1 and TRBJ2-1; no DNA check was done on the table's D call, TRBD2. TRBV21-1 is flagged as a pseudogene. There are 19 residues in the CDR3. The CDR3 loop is CASSKSVRIRGREVIEQFF. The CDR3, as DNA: TGTGCCAGCAGCAAAAGTGTACGAATTCGCGGGAGAGAGGTAATTGAGCAGTTCTTC.

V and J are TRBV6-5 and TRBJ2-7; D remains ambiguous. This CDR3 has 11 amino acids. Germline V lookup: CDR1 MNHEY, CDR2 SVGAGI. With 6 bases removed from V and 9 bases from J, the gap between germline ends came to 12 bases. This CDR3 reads CASSIGDLQYF. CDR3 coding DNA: TGTGCCAGCAGCATCGGAGACTTGCAGTACTTC.

The CDR3 bases are TGTGCCAGCAGCCGGCAACAGGGGATCAATCAGCCCCAGCATTTT. As protein: CASSRQQGINQPQHF. The chain employs TRBV7-2 and TRBJ1-5; 7 positions agree with TRBD1. The germline V gene encodes CDR1 SGHTA and CDR2 FQGNSA. Trimming at V came to 5 bases and at J to 3 bases, leaving 7 bases not matched to a gene. This CDR3 comprises 15 residues.

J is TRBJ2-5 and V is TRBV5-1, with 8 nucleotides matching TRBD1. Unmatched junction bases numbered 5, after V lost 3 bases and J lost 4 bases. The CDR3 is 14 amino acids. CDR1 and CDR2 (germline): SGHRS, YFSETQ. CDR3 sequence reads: CASSYGQGGETQYF. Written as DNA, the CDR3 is TGCGCCAGCAGCTACGGACAGGGAGGAGAGACCCAGTACTTC. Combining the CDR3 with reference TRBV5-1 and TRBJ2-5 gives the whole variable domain KAGVTQTPRYLIKTRGQQVTLSCSPISGHRSVSWYQQTPGQGLQFLFEYFSETQRNKGNFPGRFSGRQFSNSRSEMNVSTLELGDSALYLCASSYGQGGETQYFGPGTRLLVL.

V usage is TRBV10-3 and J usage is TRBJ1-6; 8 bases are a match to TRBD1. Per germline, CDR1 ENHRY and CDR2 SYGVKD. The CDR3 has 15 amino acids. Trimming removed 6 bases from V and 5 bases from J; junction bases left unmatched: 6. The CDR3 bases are TGTGCCATCAGGGACAGGGTGCGAGATAATTCACCCCTCCACTTT. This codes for CAIRDRVRDNSPLHF.

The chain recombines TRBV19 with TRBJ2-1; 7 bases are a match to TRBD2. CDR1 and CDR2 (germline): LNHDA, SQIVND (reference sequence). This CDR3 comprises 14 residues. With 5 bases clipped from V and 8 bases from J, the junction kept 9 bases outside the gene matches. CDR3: CASSYREAVYEQFF. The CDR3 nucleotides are TGTGCCAGTAGTTACCGGGAGGCAGTGTATGAGCAGTTCTTC.

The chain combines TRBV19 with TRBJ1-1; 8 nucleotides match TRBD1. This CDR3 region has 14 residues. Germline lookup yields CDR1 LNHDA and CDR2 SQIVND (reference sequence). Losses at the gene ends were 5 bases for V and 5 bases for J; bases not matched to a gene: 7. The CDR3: CASSPRDRWTEAFF. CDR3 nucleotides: TGTGCCAGTAGTCCCCGGGACAGGTGGACTGAAGCTTTCTTT.

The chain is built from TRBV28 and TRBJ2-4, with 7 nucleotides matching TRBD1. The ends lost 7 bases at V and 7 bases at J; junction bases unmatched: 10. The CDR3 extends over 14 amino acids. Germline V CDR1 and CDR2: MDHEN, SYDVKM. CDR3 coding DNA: TGTGCCAGCACCTCGACAGGGAGTACGAACATTCAGTACTTC. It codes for CASTSTGSTNIQYF.

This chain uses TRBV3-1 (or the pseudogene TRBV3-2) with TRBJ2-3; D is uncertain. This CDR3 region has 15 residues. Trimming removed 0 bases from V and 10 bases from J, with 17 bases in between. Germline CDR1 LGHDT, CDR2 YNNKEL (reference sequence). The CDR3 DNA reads TGTGCCAGCAGCCAAGAAGCAGGTCGAACGGCTGCGCAGTATTTT. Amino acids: CASSQEAGRTAAQYF.

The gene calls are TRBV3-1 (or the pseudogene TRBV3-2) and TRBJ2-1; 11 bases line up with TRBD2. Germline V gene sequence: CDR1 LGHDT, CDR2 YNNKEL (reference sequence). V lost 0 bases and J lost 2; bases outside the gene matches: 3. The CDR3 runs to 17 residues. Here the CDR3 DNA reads TGTGCCAGCAGCCAAGAATTAGCGGGAGGGACCTACAATGAGCAGTTCTTC. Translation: CASSQELAGGTYNEQFF.

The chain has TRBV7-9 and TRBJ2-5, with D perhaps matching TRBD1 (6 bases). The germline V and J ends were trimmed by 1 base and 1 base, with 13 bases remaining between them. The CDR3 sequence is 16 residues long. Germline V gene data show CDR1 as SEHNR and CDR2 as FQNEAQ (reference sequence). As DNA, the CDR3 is TGTGCCAGCAGCTTAGTTTCAGGGGCTAGCCAAGAGACCCAGTACTTC. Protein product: CASSLVSGASQETQYF.

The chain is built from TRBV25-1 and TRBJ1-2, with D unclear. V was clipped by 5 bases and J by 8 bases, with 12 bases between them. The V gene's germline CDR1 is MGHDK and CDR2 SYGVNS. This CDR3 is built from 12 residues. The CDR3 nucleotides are TGTGCCAGCAGTTTCGAGGGCCGGGGCTACACCTTC. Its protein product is CASSFEGRGYTF.

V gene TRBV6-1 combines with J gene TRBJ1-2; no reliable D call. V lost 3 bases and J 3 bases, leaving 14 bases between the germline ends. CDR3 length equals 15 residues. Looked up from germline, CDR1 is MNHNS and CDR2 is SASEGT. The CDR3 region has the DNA TGTGCCAGCAGTGACGGGTTGAGGGCCCACTATGGCTACACCTTC. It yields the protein CASSDGLRAHYGYTF.

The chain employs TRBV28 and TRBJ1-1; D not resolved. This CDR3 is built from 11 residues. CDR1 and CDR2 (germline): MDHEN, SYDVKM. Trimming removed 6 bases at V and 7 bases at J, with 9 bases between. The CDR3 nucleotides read TGTGCCAGCAGAGTGCCAGGTGAAGCTTTCTTT. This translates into CASRVPGEAFF. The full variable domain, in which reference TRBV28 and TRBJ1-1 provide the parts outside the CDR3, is DVKVTQSSRYLVKRTGEKVFLECVQDMDHENMFWYRQDPGLGLRLIYFSYDVKMKEKGDIPEGYSVSREKKERFSLILESASTNQTSMYLCASRVPGEAFFGQGTRLTVV.

CDR3 sequence reads: CASRQGTYEQYF. CDR3 nucleotide sequence: TGTGCCAGCAGACAGGGCACCTACGAGCAGTACTTC. The V and J genes are TRBV11-2 and TRBJ2-7; a possible D gene is TRBD1 (6 bases). Trimming cost V 6 bases and J 2 bases, with 8 bases left between them. Germline V gene data show CDR1 as SGHAT and CDR2 as FQNNGV. CDR3 length equals 12 residues.